This TCR beta chain emerged from a study of regulatory and conventional T cells in RAG deficiency. Study results and limitations: Other subsets showed approximately 10-fold reductions, but Treg unique TCR beta sequences fell roughly 110-fold in these patients. Omenn patients showed >85% Treg-Tconv overlap and shorter CDR3 lengths.

Libraries were prepared by immunoSEQ multiplex PCR; TCRdb keeps only in-frame clonotypes and omits some of them. The sample comprises about 34,000 clones, 70% to 80% of which are singletons, and around 3.4% rests with the top ten. This clone has only a few counts. Its antigen is as yet unknown. Genomic DNA came from blood conventional CD4+ T cells gated CD25-low CD127-high. CDR1 SGDLS and CDR2 YYNGEE come from the germline V gene. The V and J ends lost 4 bases and 0 bases, in that order; junction bases with no gene match: 3. The CDR3 length is 15 residues. These data are also associated with another study on regulatory T cells. That paper notes: The primer mix had 52 TRBV and 13 TRBJ primers. Skewed V and J usage and few unique V-J pairs marked patient repertoires, most in Tregs.

Sequencing was performed on CD4+ effector T cells sorted from blood. The clonotype originates from a human donor in good health. The chain links TRBV9 to TRBJ2-1, with 8 bases fitting TRBD1. CDR3 residues: CASSPGTGSYNEQFF. CDR3 in DNA: TGTGCCAGCAGCCCAGGGACAGGCTCCTACAATGAGCAGTTCTTC.